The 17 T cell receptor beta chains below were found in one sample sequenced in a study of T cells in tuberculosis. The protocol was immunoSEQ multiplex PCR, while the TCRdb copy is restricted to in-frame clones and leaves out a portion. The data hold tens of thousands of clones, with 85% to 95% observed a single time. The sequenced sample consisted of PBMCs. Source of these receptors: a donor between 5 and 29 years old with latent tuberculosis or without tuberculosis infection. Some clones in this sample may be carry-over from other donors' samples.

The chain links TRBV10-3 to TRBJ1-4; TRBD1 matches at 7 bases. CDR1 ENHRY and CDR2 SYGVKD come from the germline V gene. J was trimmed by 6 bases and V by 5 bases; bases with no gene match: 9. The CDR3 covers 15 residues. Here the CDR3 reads CAISNIQGIDEKLFF. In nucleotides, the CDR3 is TGTGCCATCAGTAACATACAGGGGATTGATGAAAAACTGTTTTTT.

In DNA, the CDR3 is TGTGCCAGTAGGACAGGGGAGAGTAATGAGCAGTTCTTC. Translated, it gives CASRTGESNEQFF. This sequence joins TRBV19 and TRBJ2-1, with 8 bases aligning to TRBD1. The trim removed 6 bases at V and 7 bases at J, leaving 5 bases unmatched. Germline lookup yields CDR1 LNHDA and CDR2 SQIVND (reference sequence). The CDR3 contains 13 residues.

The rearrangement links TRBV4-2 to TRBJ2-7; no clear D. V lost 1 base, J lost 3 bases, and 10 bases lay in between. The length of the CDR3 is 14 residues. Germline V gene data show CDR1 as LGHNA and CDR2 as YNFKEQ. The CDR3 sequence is CASSQGDINYEQYF. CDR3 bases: TGTGCCAGCAGCCAAGGAGACATCAACTACGAGCAGTACTTC.

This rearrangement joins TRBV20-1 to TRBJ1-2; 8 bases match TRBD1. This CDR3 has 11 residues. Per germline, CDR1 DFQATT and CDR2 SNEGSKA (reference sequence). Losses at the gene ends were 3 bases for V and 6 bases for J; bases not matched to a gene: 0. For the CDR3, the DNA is TGCAGTGCTAGGACAGGGGATGGCTACACCTTC. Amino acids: CSARTGDGYTF.

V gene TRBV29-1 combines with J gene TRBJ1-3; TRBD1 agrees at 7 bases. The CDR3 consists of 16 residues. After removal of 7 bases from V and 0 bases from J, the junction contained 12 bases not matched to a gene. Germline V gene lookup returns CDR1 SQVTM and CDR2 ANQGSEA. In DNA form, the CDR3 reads TGCAGCGGAGTCGTAACAGGGGACGGCTCTGGAAACACCATATATTTT. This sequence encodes CSGVVTGDGSGNTIYF. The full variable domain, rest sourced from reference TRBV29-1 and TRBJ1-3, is SAVISQKPSRDICQRGTSLTIQCQVDSQVTMMFWYRQQPGQSLTLIATANQGSEATYESGFVIDKFPISRPNLTFSTLTVSNMSPEDSSIYLCSGVVTGDGSGNTIYFGEGSWLTVV.

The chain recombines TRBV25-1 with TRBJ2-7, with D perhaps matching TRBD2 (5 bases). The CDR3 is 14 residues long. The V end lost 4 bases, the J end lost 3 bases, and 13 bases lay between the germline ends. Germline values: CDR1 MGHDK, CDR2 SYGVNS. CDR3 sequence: CASSVKGGSYEQYF. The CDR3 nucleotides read TGTGCCAGCAGTGTAAAAGGAGGAAGCTACGAGCAGTACTTC.

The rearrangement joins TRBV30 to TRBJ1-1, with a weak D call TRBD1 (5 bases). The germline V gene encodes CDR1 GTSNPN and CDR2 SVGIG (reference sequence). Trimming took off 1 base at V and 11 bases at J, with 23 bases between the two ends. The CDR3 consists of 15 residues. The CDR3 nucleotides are TGTGCCTGGAGTGGAACGGACATCCTGTCGGTGGTTGCTTTCTTT. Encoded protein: CAWSGTDILSVVAFF.

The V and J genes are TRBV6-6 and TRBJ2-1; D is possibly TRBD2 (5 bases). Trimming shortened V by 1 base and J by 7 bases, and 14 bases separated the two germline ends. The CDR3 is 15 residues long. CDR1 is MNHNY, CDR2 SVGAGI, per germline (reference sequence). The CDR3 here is CASSYLAGVDNEQFF. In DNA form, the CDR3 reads TGTGCCAGCAGTTACTTGGCGGGCGTAGATAATGAGCAGTTCTTC.

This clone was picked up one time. Here the CDR3 reads CASSPSQPNYGYTF. CDR3 bases: TGTGCCAGCTCACCTAGCCAGCCGAACTATGGCTACACCTTC. The V and J genes are TRBV18 and TRBJ1-2; D remains unclear. This CDR3 spans 14 amino acids. V lost 3 bases, J lost 2 bases, and 10 bases lay in between. From germline, CDR1 is KGHSH and CDR2 LQKENI.

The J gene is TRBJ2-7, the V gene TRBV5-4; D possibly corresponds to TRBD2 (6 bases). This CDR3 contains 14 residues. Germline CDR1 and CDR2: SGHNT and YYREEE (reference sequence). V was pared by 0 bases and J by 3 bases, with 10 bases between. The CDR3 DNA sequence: TGTGCCAGCAGCTTGGGGCGGGATGGCTACGAGCAGTACTTC. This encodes CASSLGRDGYEQYF.

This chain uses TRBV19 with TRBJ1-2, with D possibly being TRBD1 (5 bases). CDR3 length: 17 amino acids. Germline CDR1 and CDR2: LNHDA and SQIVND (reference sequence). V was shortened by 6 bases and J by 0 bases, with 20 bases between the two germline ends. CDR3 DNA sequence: TGTGCCAGTAGCCTCACGCGAACAGGTCGGGCTAACTATGGCTACACCTTC. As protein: CASSLTRTGRANYGYTF.

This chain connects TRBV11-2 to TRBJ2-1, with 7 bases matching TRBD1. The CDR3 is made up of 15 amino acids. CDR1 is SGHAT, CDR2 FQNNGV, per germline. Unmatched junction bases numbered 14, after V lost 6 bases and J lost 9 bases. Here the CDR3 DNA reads TGTGCCAGCAGGTCAGGGGGTCGTCACGGCGGTGAGCAGTTCTTC. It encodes CASRSGGRHGGEQFF.

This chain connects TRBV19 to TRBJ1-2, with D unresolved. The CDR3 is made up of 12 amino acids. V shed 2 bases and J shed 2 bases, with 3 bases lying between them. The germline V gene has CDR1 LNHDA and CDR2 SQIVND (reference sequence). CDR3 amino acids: CASSILNYGYTF. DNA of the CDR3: TGTGCCAGTAGTATACTCAACTATGGCTACACCTTC.

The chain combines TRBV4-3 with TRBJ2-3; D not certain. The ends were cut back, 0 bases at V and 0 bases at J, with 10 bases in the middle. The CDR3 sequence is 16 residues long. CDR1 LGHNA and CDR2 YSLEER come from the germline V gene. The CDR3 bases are TGCGCCAGCAGCCAAGACCTTTACACCAGCACAGATACGCAGTATTTT. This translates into CASSQDLYTSTDTQYF.

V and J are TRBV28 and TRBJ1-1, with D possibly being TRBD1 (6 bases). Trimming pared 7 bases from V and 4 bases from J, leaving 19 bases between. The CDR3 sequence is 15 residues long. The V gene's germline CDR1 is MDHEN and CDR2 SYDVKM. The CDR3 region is CASIPGHLAGTEAFF. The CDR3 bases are TGTGCCAGCATCCCGGGACACCTGGCGGGCACTGAAGCTTTCTTT.

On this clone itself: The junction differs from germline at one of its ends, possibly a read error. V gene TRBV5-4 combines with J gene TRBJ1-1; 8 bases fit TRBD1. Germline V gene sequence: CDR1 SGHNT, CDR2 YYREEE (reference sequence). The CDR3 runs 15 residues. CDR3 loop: CASSLEYQGATEAFF. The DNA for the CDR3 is TGTGCCAGTAGCTTGGAGTATCAGGGGGCTACTGAAGCTTTCTTT.

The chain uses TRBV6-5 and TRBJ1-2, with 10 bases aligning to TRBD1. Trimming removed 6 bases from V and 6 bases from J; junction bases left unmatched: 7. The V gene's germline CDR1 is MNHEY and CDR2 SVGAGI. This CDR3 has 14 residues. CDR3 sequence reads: CASSPRQGANGYTF. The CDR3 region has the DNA TGTGCCAGCAGCCCACGACAGGGGGCGAATGGCTACACCTTC.